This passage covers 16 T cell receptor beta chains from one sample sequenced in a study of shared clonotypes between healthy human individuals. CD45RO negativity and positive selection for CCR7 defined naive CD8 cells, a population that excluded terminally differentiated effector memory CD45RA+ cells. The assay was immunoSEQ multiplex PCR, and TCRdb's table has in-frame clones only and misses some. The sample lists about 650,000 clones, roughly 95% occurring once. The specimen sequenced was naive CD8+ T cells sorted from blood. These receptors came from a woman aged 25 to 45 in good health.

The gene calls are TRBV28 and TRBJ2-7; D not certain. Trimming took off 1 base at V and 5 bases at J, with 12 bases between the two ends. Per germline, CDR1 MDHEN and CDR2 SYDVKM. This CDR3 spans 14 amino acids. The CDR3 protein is CASSLLRRFHEQYF. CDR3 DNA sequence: TGTGCCAGCAGTTTATTGCGCAGGTTCCACGAGCAGTACTTC.

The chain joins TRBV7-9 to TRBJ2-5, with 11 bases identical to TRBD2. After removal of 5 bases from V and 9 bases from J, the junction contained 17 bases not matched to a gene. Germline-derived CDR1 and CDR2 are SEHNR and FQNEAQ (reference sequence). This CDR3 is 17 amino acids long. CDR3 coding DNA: TGTGCCAGCAGCCATCCAGCCGGGACTAGCGGCTCTAGGCCCCAGTACTTC. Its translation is CASSHPAGTSGSRPQYF.

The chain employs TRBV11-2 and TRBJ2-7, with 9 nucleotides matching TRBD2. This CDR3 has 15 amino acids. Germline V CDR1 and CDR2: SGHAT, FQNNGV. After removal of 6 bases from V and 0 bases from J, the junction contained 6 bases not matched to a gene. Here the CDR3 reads CASRPNSGSSYEQYF. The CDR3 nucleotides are TGTGCCAGCAGGCCCAATAGCGGGAGCTCCTACGAGCAGTACTTC.

DNA of the CDR3: TGTGCTAGTGCCCTACATGCTGGGACTGAAGCTTTCTTT. Translated: CASALHAGTEAFF. The J gene is TRBJ1-1, the V gene TRBV12-5; no clear D gene. Germline V gene sequence: CDR1 LGHNT, CDR2 FRNRAP. The CDR3 is 13 amino acids. V lost 7 bases and J 5 bases, leaving 14 bases between the germline ends.

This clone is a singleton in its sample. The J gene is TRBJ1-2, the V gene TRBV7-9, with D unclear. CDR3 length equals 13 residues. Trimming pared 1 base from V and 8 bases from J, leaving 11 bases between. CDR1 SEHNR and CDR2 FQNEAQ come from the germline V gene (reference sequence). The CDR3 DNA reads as TGTGCCAGCAGCTTAGAGACCAACCGCGGCTACACCTTC. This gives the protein CASSLETNRGYTF. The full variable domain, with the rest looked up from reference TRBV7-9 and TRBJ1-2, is DTGVSQNPRHKITKRGQNVTFRCDPISEHNRLYWYRQTLGQGPEFLTYFQNEAQLEKSRLLSDRFSAERPKGSFSTLEIQRTEQGDSAMYLCASSLETNRGYTFGSGTRLTVV.

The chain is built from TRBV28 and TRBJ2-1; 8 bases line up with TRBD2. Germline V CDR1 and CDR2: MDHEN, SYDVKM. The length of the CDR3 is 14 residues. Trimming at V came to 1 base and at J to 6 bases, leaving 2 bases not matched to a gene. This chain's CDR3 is CASSLFRGGNEQFF. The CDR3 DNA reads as TGTGCCAGCAGTTTATTTCGGGGGGGCAATGAGCAGTTCTTC. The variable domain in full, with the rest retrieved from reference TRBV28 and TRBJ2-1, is DVKVTQSSRYLVKRTGEKVFLECVQDMDHENMFWYRQDPGLGLRLIYFSYDVKMKEKGDIPEGYSVSREKKERFSLILESASTNQTSMYLCASSLFRGGNEQFFGPGTRLTVL.

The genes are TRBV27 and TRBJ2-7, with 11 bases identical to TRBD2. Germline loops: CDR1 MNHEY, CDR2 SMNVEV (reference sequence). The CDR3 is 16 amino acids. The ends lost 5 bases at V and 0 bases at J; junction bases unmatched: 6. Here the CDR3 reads CASSPLAGGYSYEQYF. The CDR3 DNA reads TGTGCCAGCAGTCCTCTAGCGGGAGGATACTCCTACGAGCAGTACTTC.

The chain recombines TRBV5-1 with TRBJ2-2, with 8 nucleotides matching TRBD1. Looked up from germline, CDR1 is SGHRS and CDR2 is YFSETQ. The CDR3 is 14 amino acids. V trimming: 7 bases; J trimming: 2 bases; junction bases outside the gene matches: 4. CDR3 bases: TGCGCCAGCTCAGGGGGCCGAAACACCGGGGAGCTGTTTTTT. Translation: CASSGGRNTGELFF.

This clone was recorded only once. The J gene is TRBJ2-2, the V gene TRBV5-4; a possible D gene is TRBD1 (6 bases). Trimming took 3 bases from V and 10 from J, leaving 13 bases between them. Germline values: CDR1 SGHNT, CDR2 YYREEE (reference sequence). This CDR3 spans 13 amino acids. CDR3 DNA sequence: TGTGCCAGCAGCTCGGACAGTCCGGCGGAGCTGTTTTTT. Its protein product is CASSSDSPAELFF.

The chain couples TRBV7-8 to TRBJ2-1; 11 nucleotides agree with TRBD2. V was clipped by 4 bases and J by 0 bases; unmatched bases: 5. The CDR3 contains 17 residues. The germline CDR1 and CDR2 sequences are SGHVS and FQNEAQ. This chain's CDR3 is CASSSAGTSGSYNEQFF. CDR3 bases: TGTGCCAGCAGCTCCGCCGGGACTAGCGGCTCCTACAATGAGCAGTTCTTC.

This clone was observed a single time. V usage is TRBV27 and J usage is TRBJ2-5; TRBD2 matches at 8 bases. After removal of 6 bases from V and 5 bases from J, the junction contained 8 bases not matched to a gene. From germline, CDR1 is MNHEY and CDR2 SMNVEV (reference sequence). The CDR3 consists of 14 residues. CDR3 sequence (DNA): TGTGCCAGCAGACGTAGCGGGATTAGCGAGACCCAGTACTTC. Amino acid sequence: CASRRSGISETQYF.

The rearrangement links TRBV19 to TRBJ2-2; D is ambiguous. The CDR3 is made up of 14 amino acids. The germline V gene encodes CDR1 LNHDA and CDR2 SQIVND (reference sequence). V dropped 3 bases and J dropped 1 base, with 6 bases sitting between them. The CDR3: CASSIWGNTGELFF. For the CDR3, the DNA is TGTGCCAGTAGTATCTGGGGGAACACCGGGGAGCTGTTTTTT.

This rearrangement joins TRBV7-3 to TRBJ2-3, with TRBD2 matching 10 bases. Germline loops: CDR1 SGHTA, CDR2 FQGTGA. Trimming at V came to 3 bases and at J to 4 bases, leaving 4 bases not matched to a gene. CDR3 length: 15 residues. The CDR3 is CASSFSGRWSDTQYF. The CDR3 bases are TGTGCCAGCAGCTTTAGCGGGAGGTGGTCAGATACGCAGTATTTT.

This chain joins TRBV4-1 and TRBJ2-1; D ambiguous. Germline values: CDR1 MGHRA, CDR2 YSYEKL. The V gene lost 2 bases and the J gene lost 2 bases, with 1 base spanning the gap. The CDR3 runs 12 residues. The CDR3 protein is CASSQPYNEQFF. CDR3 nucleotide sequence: TGCGCCAGCAGCCAACCCTACAATGAGCAGTTCTTC.

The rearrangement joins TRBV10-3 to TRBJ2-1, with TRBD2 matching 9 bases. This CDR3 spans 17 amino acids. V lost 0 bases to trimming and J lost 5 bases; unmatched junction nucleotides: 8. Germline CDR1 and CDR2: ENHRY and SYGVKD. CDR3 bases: TGTGCCATCAGTGAGTCGGACAGCGGGAGGTACCACAATGAGCAGTTCTTC. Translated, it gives CAISESDSGRYHNEQFF.

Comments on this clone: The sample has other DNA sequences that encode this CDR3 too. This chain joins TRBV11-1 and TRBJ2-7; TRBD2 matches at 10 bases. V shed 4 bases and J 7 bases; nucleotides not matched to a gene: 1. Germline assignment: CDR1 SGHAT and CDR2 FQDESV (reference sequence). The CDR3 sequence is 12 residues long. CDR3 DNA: TGTGCCAGCAGCTCGACTAGCGGGGAGCAGTACTTC. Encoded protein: CASSSTSGEQYF.